This T cell receptor beta chain was captured in a study of blood T cell repertoires in COVID-19. The wider study: Sites across the United States, Italy and Spain contributed samples from acute and convalescent COVID-19. T cells, B-cell-depleted T cells, or PBMCs supplied cDNA or gDNA.

Per the study methods: The assay estimated nucleated cells by amplifying reference gene primers. Sequencing was performed with immunoSEQ multiplex PCR; in TCRdb, only in-frame clones are kept and a portion is missing. V and J calls and clone size are as listed in that table; D and trimming were resolved from the DNA. The table has approximately 28,000 clones, around 90% seen once. Sequenced: peripheral blood. This TCR was sampled from a man in his 60s with active COVID-19.

CDR3 in amino acids: CAISESTSPYNEQFF. The CDR3 DNA is TGTGCCATCAGTGAGTCTACTAGCCCTTACAATGAGCAGTTCTTC. The chain couples TRBV10-3 to TRBJ2-1; possibly TRBD2 for D (6 bases). The CDR3 is 15 residues long. Trimming pared 0 bases from V and 4 bases from J, leaving 10 bases between. Germline values: CDR1 ENHRY, CDR2 SYGVKD.